Listed here are 8 T cell receptor beta chains from one sample, sequenced in a study of patients and donors after allogeneic stem cell transplantation. TCRdb itself ran the RT-PCR reads through MiXCR, one entry per CDR3 protein. The sample lists hundreds of thousands of distinct CDR3 sequences, around an eighth occurring once. The sample comprised blood, either unsorted or a sorted T cell fraction (not recorded which). The receptors were sampled from a human donor who was either an allogeneic HSCT recipient or a stem cell or donor lymphocyte infusion donor (not recorded which). It is not recorded whose cells these are; they may come from a transplant donor.

This clonotype was seen many times. The chain combines TRBV9 with TRBJ2-2; perhaps TRBD2 as D (5 bases). CDR1 and CDR2 (germline): SGDLS, YYNGEE. The CDR3 contains 14 residues. V lost 4 bases and J 5 bases, leaving 12 bases between the germline ends. The CDR3 DNA reads TGTGCCAGCAGCTTAAGAGGGAGTACCGGGGAGCTGTTTTTT. It translates to CASSLRGSTGELFF.

In this sample, this clonotype turned up many times. The chain recombines TRBV15 with TRBJ1-1, with D unresolved. V dropped 0 bases and J dropped 3 bases, with 8 bases sitting between them. This CDR3 region has 14 residues. Germline V lookup: CDR1 LNHNV, CDR2 YYDKDF (reference sequence). The CDR3 loop is CATSREATYTEAFF. CDR3 bases: TGTGCCACCAGCAGAGAGGCCACCTACACTGAAGCTTTCTTT.

Written as DNA, the CDR3 is TGTGCCAGCAGCAAAAGTTTGGGGGGCGTTTGGGGCTACACCTTC. Translation gives CASSKSLGGVWGYTF. The chain carries TRBV21-1 and TRBJ1-2; TRBD1 was called by the table and not checked on the DNA. TRBV21-1 is marked as a pseudogene. This CDR3 has 15 residues.

Here the CDR3 reads CASSYGPGRNTEAFF. The DNA for the CDR3 is TGTGCCAGCAGTTATGGGCCGGGAAGGAACACTGAAGCTTTCTTT. The V gene is TRBV6-2 or TRBV6-3, the J gene TRBJ1-1; D unresolved. The V end lost 3 bases, the J end lost 1 base, and 12 bases lay between the germline ends. The V gene's germline CDR1 is MNHEY and CDR2 SVGEGT. The CDR3 covers 15 residues.

In the case of this clonotype: Being one base from a much bigger clone, this may be a read error. The V gene is TRBV7-2, the J gene TRBJ2-5, with D perhaps TRBD1 or TRBD2 (5 bases each). The CDR3 consists of 13 residues. Per germline, CDR1 SGHTA and CDR2 FQGNSA. The CDR3 DNA follows: TGTGCCAGCAGCTTACACGGCAGGGAGACCCTGTACTTC. Its translation is CASSLHGRETLYF. Complete variable domain (other parts from reference TRBV7-2 and TRBJ2-5): GAGVSQSPSNKVTEKGKDVELRCDPISGHTALYWYRQSLGQGLEFLIYFQGNSAPDKSGLPSDRFSAERTGGSVSTLTIQRTQQEDSAVYLCASSLHGRETLYFGPGTRLLVL.

The chain has TRBV24-1 and TRBJ2-3; D gene ambiguous. CDR3 length: 14 residues. Germline CDR1 is KGHDR and CDR2 is SFDVKD. Trimming stripped 5 bases from V and 0 bases from J, with 8 bases between. CDR3 in DNA: TGTGCCACCAGTGTTTCCCCCAGCACAGATACGCAGTATTTT. Translated, it gives CATSVSPSTDTQYF.

The rearrangement uses TRBV9 and TRBJ2-1; TRBD2 matches at 7 bases. CDR3 size: 15 residues. Germline-derived CDR1 and CDR2 are SGDLS and YYNGEE. Germline trimming cut 0 bases from V and 8 bases from J; bases unmatched to any gene: 8. The DNA for the CDR3 is TGTGCCAGCAGCGTAGGGGGGGGTCCGGTGGATGAGCAGTTCTTC. It yields the protein CASSVGGGPVDEQFF.

The rearrangement links TRBV6-1 to TRBJ1-3, with TRBD1 identical over 7 bases. With V trimmed by 6 bases and J by 0 bases, 11 bases remained unmatched. The CDR3 has 17 amino acids. The V gene's germline CDR1 is MNHNS and CDR2 SASEGT. Here the CDR3 DNA reads TGTGCCAGCAGCCCCAGGACAGGAACTATCTCTGGAAACACCATATATTTT. Encoded protein: CASSPRTGTISGNTIYF.